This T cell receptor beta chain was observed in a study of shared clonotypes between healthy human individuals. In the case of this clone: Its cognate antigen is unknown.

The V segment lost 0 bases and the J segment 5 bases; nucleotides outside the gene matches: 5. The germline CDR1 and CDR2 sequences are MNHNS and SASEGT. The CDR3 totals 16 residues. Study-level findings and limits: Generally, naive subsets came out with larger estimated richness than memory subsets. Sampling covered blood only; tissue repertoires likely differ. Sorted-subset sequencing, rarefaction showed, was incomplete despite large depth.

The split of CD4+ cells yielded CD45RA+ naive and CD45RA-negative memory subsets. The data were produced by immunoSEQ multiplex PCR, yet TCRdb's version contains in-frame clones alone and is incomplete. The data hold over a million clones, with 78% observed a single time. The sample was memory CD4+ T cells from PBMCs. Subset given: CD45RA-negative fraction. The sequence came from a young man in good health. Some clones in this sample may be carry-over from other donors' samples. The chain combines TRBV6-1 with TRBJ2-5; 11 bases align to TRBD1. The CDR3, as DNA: TGTGCCAGCAGTGAAGCTTGGACAGGGGGCTATGAGACCCAGTACTTC. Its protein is CASSEAWTGGYETQYF.